The 26 T cell receptor beta chains presented below share a single source sample, sequenced in a study of technical replicates of blood from a few donors. This table comes from immunoSEQ multiplex PCR, and its TCRdb copy is limited to in-frame clones, with some not included. The sample carries 90,000 or so clones, 85% to 95% recorded once. Sequencing used T cells isolated from PBMCs. The receptors originated from a human donor in good health.

J is TRBJ1-3 and V is TRBV18, with TRBD1 as a possible D gene (5 bases). Germline values: CDR1 KGHSH, CDR2 LQKENI. The length of the CDR3 is 16 residues. V lost 2 bases, J lost 2 bases, and 13 bases lay in between. The CDR3 region is CASSPDPGFTGNTIYF. Here the CDR3 DNA reads TGTGCCAGCTCACCAGATCCAGGGTTCACTGGAAACACCATATATTTT. The full variable domain, with the rest looked up from reference TRBV18 and TRBJ1-3, is NAGVMQNPRHLVRRRGQEARLRCSPMKGHSHVYWYRQLPEEGLKFMVYLQKENIIDESGMPKERFSAEFPKEGPSILRIQQVVRGDSAAYFCASSPDPGFTGNTIYFGEGSWLTVV.

The chain is built from TRBV6-6 and TRBJ1-4; D is uncertain. Germline lookup yields CDR1 MNHNY and CDR2 SVGAGI (reference sequence). V lost 0 bases, J lost 8 bases, and 4 bases lay in between. The CDR3 loop spans 12 amino acids. The DNA of the CDR3 is TGTGCCAGCAGTTACTCGAGAGAAAAACTGTTTTTT. Its protein product is CASSYSREKLFF.

The chain uses TRBV9 and TRBJ2-6, with D possibly TRBD2 on 6 matching bases. CDR1 and CDR2 from the germline V gene are SGDLS and YYNGEE. This CDR3 has 20 residues. Trimming stripped 0 bases from V and 1 base from J, with 20 bases between. The CDR3 spells CASSVALKTRPPSGANVLTF. The CDR3 nucleotides read TGTGCCAGCAGCGTAGCTTTAAAGACTAGGCCTCCATCTGGGGCCAACGTCCTGACTTTC.

The V and J genes are TRBV27 and TRBJ2-7; 8 bases fit TRBD2. The CDR3 is 14 amino acids. After removal of 1 base from V and 6 bases from J, the junction contained 5 bases not matched to a gene. Germline-derived CDR1 and CDR2 are MNHEY and SMNVEV (reference sequence). The CDR3 is CASSLWAGGVEQYF. The DNA for the CDR3 is TGTGCCAGCAGTTTATGGGCGGGAGGCGTCGAGCAGTACTTC.

This chain joins TRBV7-9 and TRBJ1-2, with D possibly matching TRBD1 (6 bases). The CDR3 length is 13 residues. The germline V gene has CDR1 SEHNR and CDR2 FQNEAQ (reference sequence). V lost 1 base, J lost 8 bases, and 11 bases lay in between. The CDR3 reads CASSLGGGEGYTF. The CDR3 nucleotides are TGTGCCAGCAGCTTAGGAGGGGGGGAAGGCTACACCTTC.

V gene TRBV12-5 combines with J gene TRBJ2-7, with 8 bases aligning to TRBD1. Per germline, CDR1 LGHNT and CDR2 FRNRAP. J lost 7 bases, V lost 3 bases, and 11 bases had no gene match. The CDR3 loop spans 15 amino acids. CDR3 amino acids: CASGLPGQGRGEQYF. CDR3 DNA: TGTGCTAGTGGTTTACCCGGACAGGGCCGGGGTGAGCAGTACTTC.

The chain is built from TRBV9 and TRBJ2-1; TRBD2 matches 13 bases. The germline V gene encodes CDR1 SGDLS and CDR2 YYNGEE. This CDR3 is built from 16 residues. V lost 3 bases and J lost 7; bases outside the gene matches: 7. The CDR3 DNA sequence: TGTGCCAGCAGCGCCTGGACTAGCGGGAGTGAGAATGAGCAGTTCTTC. This encodes CASSAWTSGSENEQFF.

The J gene is TRBJ2-3, the V gene TRBV5-4, with D maybe TRBD2 (5 bases). V shed 4 bases and J shed 4 bases, with 10 bases lying between them. In germline, CDR1 is SGHNT, CDR2 YYREEE (reference sequence). The CDR3 totals 13 residues. The CDR3 sequence is CASSRTESDTQYF. CDR3 DNA sequence: TGTGCCAGCAGCCGGACTGAGTCAGATACGCAGTATTTT.

This clone was counted once. V usage is TRBV2 and J usage is TRBJ1-3; D is unresolved. Germline V CDR1 and CDR2: SNHLY, FYNNEI. This CDR3 is 17 amino acids long. V gave up 0 bases and J gave up 0 bases, with 12 bases separating them. The CDR3 nucleotides read TGTGCCAGCAGTGAAGCTAACCCGCGGTTCTCTGGAAACACCATATATTTT. Its protein product is CASSEANPRFSGNTIYF.

The chain joins TRBV5-1 to TRBJ1-4; D unresolved. CDR1 is SGHRS, CDR2 YFSETQ, per germline. This CDR3 has 13 residues. V lost 3 bases and J 3 bases, leaving 6 bases between the germline ends. CDR3 DNA: TGCGCCAGCAGCTCTAACTCTAATGAAAAACTGTTTTTT. Translated: CASSSNSNEKLFF.

This rearrangement joins TRBV28 to TRBJ2-7; 14 nucleotides match TRBD2. J gave up 2 bases and V 5 bases, and 14 bases lay outside the gene matches. Looked up from germline, CDR1 is MDHEN and CDR2 is SYDVKM. This CDR3 is 19 amino acids long. The chain's CDR3 is CASSPAGTSGSFHTYEQYF. CDR3 nucleotide sequence: TGTGCCAGCAGTCCAGCCGGGACTAGCGGGAGCTTCCACACCTACGAGCAGTACTTC.

This clone was found once. This chain connects TRBV7-9 to TRBJ1-1; TRBD1 aligns across 9 bases. The CDR3 consists of 15 residues. In germline, CDR1 is SEHNR, CDR2 FQNEAQ (reference sequence). V was clipped by 5 bases and J by 3 bases; unmatched bases: 7. CDR3 nucleotide sequence: TGTGCCAGCAGCCCGGGGGACAGGGTCTACACTGAAGCTTTCTTT. Protein: CASSPGDRVYTEAFF.

The chain couples TRBV6-6 to TRBJ1-1; maybe TRBD1 (6 bases). Germline CDR1 reads MNHNY; CDR2 reads SVGAGI (reference sequence). The CDR3 length is 14 residues. The ends were cut back, 5 bases at V and 6 bases at J, with 16 bases in the middle. CDR3 coding DNA: TGTGCCAGCAGTCCCCAAGCGGGGGGCTCTGAAGCTTTCTTT. Residues: CASSPQAGGSEAFF.

CDR3 nucleotides: TGCGCCAGCAGCCAAGACGAGTACACTGAAGCTTTCTTT. Its protein is CASSQDEYTEAFF. The chain links TRBV4-3 to TRBJ1-1; no firm D call. V was shortened by 0 bases and J by 3 bases, with 5 bases between the two germline ends. This CDR3 has 13 residues. CDR1 LGHNA and CDR2 YSLEER come from the germline V gene.

The chain is built from TRBV2 and TRBJ2-1; TRBD2 matches 8 bases. This CDR3 region has 15 residues. The germline V gene has CDR1 SNHLY and CDR2 FYNNEI. V dropped 5 bases and J dropped 2; count of bases not matched to a gene: 5. CDR3: CASSQTSVPYNEQFF. CDR3 nucleotides: TGTGCCAGCAGTCAGACTAGCGTCCCCTACAATGAGCAGTTCTTC.

The chain joins TRBV4-2 to TRBJ2-1; TRBD1 agrees at 7 bases. This CDR3 is 16 amino acids long. Germline V gene sequence: CDR1 LGHNA, CDR2 YNFKEQ. Losses at the gene ends were 5 bases for V and 1 base for J; bases not matched to a gene: 8. The CDR3 is CASSARTGSSYNEQFF. Here the CDR3 DNA reads TGTGCCAGCAGCGCCCGGACAGGATCTTCCTACAATGAGCAGTTCTTC.

This clone appeared a single time. The rearrangement joins TRBV30 to TRBJ1-2; 7 bases are a match to TRBD1. The CDR3 consists of 15 residues. Germline-derived CDR1 and CDR2 are GTSNPN and SVGIG (reference sequence). J gave up 8 bases and V 0 bases, and 12 bases lay outside the gene matches. The CDR3 sequence is CAWSVLGQGGQGYTF. DNA for the CDR3: TGTGCCTGGAGTGTACTTGGGCAGGGGGGTCAGGGCTACACCTTC.

V gene TRBV7-3 combines with J gene TRBJ1-1, with D unclear. There are 13 residues in the CDR3. The V gene lost 0 bases and the J gene lost 6 bases, with 8 bases spanning the gap. The germline CDR1 and CDR2 sequences are SGHTA and FQGTGA. CDR3 loop: CASSLTYKAEAFF. For the CDR3, the DNA is TGTGCCAGCAGCTTAACGTACAAAGCTGAAGCTTTCTTT. Supplemented by reference TRBV7-3 and TRBJ1-1, the full variable domain reads GAGVSQTPSNKVTEKGKYVELRCDPISGHTALYWYRQSLGQGPEFLIYFQGTGAADDSGLPNDRFFAVRPEGSVSTLKIQRTERGDSAVYLCASSLTYKAEAFFGQGTRLTVV.

This CDR3 reads CASRSGTSGKGVVRLFDEQYF. The CDR3 DNA reads TGTGCAAGTCGCTCCGGGACTAGCGGGAAGGGAGTAGTTAGGCTGTTCGACGAGCAGTACTTC. The J gene is TRBJ2-7, the V gene TRBV12-2; the table's TRBD2 call for D was not verified on the DNA. TRBV12-2 constitutes a pseudogene. CDR3 length: 21 residues.

The chain links TRBV19 to TRBJ2-7; TRBD2 matches 11 bases. The length of the CDR3 is 14 residues. CDR1 and CDR2 (germline): LNHDA, SQIVND (reference sequence). Trimming cost V 5 bases and J 7 bases; bases outside gene matches: 7. The CDR3 region is CASSPPGLAVEQYF. The CDR3 DNA reads TGTGCCAGTAGTCCGCCGGGACTAGCGGTAGAGCAGTACTTC. Full variable domain (missing parts from reference TRBV19 and TRBJ2-7): DGGITQSPKYLFRKEGQNVTLSCEQNLNHDAMYWYRQDPGQGLRLIYYSQIVNDFQKGDIAEGYSVSREKKESFPLTVTSAQKNPTAFYLCASSPPGLAVEQYFGPGTRLTVT.

The chain couples TRBV9 to TRBJ2-3; D is uncertain. The CDR3 has 14 amino acids. The germline V and J ends were trimmed by 4 bases and 0 bases, with 9 bases remaining between them. The germline V gene has CDR1 SGDLS and CDR2 YYNGEE. This CDR3 is CASSLGGSTDTQYF. Written as DNA, the CDR3 is TGTGCCAGCAGCCTAGGCGGTAGCACAGATACGCAGTATTTT. The variable domain in full, completed from reference TRBV9 and TRBJ2-3, reads DSGVTQTPKHLITATGQRVTLRCSPRSGDLSVYWYQQSLDQGLQFLIQYYNGEERAKGNILERFSAQQFPDLHSELNLSSLELGDSALYFCASSLGGSTDTQYFGPGTRLTVL.

The chain has TRBV5-8 and TRBJ2-5; possibly TRBD1 for D (7 bases). Looked up from germline, CDR1 is SGHTS and CDR2 is YDEGEE. V lost 2 bases and J 4 bases, leaving 18 bases between the germline ends. CDR3 length equals 16 residues. The CDR3 protein is CASSFGGGVISETQYF. The CDR3 DNA follows: TGTGCCAGCAGCTTTGGAGGGGGCGTTATTTCAGAGACCCAGTACTTC.

In nucleotides, the CDR3 is TGTGCCAGCAGCCCACAGGCAACTAATGAAAAACTGTTTTTT. It yields the protein CASSPQATNEKLFF. V and J are TRBV7-8 and TRBJ1-4; maybe TRBD1 (5 bases). The germline V gene encodes CDR1 SGHVS and CDR2 FQNEAQ. CDR3 length: 14 residues. Trimming left V 5 bases short and J 0 bases short, with 7 bases between.

This clone appeared a single time. The limits of the CDR3 on the DNA are not certain, so only TCRdb's listed CDR3 is given. The CDR3 is CASSFWRGGLDGYTF. This chain connects TRBV28 to TRBJ1-2; TRBD1 is taken as the D call from the table, unchecked against the DNA. The CDR3 sequence runs 15 residues, both termini included. CDR1 and CDR2 from the germline V gene are MDHEN and SYDVKM.

CDR3 in DNA: TGTGCCAGCAGCAAAAAAGGGACAGGTACTAGCACAGATACGCAGTATTTT. It codes for CASSKKGTGTSTDTQYF. The gene calls are TRBV21-1 and TRBJ2-3; TRBD1, as called in the table, went unchecked against the DNA. TRBV21-1 is a documented pseudogene. This CDR3 spans 17 amino acids.

V is TRBV5-4 and J is TRBJ2-5; maybe TRBD1 (6 bases). The CDR3 has 15 residues. The germline CDR1 and CDR2 sequences are SGHNT and YYREEE (reference sequence). The germline V and J ends were trimmed by 0 bases and 5 bases, with 14 bases remaining between them. For the CDR3, the DNA is TGTGCCAGCAGCTTGGCCATTCCAGGGGACGAGACCCAGTACTTC. It codes for CASSLAIPGDETQYF.